Here is one T cell receptor beta chain with its context. This record comes from a study of shared clonotypes between healthy human individuals. In germline, CDR1 is SGHNT, CDR2 YYREEE (reference sequence). This CDR3 region has 11 residues. Trimming took 0 bases from V and 6 from J, leaving 0 bases between them. The data were produced by immunoSEQ multiplex PCR, yet TCRdb's version contains in-frame clones alone and is incomplete. The sample shows some 1,400,000 clones, around 95% of them seen only once. Sequenced: naive CD4+ T cells sorted from blood. Subset described: CD45RA+ positively selected. The chain carries TRBV5-4 and TRBJ2-2; D gene unclear. The TCR comes from a man in his thirties or forties in good health. CDR3 in amino acids: CASSLAGELFF. The DNA for the CDR3 is TGTGCCAGCAGCTTGGCCGGGGAGCTGTTTTTT.